A selection of T cell receptor beta chains follows, all from one sample in a study of CD8 T cells in Susac syndrome. TCRdb recomputed calls from the immunoSEQ multiplex PCR reads with MiXCR, one row per CDR3 protein. The sample lists 150,000 to 200,000 distinct CDR3 sequences, roughly nine tenths seen once, with around 0.08% in the top ten. The specimen was CD4+ T cells from PBMCs. These receptors were collected from a human donor in good health. Both conserved end residues are part of each CDR3. The order of the fields is D gene, J gene, V gene, clone size, CDR3 DNA, CDR3 protein. The D gene is left open where the match is weak. Clone size is shown for a subset of rows, as once, few, many or a class of expanded clone.

NA	TRBJ2-7	TRBV7-2	few	TGTGCCAGCAGCTTAGATCGGGCGGTTGCCTACGAGCAGTACTTC	CASSLDRAVAYEQYF
NA	TRBJ1-2	TRBV6-2/TRBV6-3	NA	TGTGCCAGCAGCCCCCAGGCCTATGGCTACACCTTC	CASSPQAYGYTF
NA	TRBJ2-6	TRBV5-1	NA	TGCGCCAGCAGCTTCATGGAGCGAACCTCTGGGGCCAACGTCCTGACTTTC	CASSFMERTSGANVLTF
TRBD2	TRBJ2-5	TRBV5-6	NA	TGTGCCAGCAGCGGGGGACTAGCTCAAGAGACCCAGTACTTC	CASSGGLAQETQYF
TRBD1	TRBJ2-6	TRBV7-9	NA	TGTGCCGGCAACGTTCAGGGGGCTGGGGCCAACGTCCTGACTTTC	CAGNVQGAGANVLTF
TRBD1	TRBJ2-4	TRBV5-6	few	TGTGCCAGCAGCTGGGACAGGGGGACAAACATTCAGTACTTC	CASSWDRGTNIQYF
TRBD2	TRBJ2-3	TRBV6-2/TRBV6-3	NA	TGTGCCAGCAGTTACACCCGAGCGGGACTCAGCACAGATACGCAGTATTTT	CASSYTRAGLSTDTQYF
TRBD1	TRBJ2-5	TRBV7-2	NA	TGTGCCAGCAGCTTCAGGGGGCGGCAAGAGACCCAGTACTTC	CASSFRGRQETQYF
NA	TRBJ1-1	TRBV5-1	NA	TGCGCCAGCAGCTTGCAGTTGGCTGACACTGAAGCTTTCTTT	CASSLQLADTEAFF
NA	TRBJ2-1	TRBV5-1	once	TGCGCCAGCAGCTTGGCCTCGCGGGGTCCCTACAATGAGCAGTTCTTC	CASSLASRGPYNEQFF
NA	TRBJ2-2	TRBV27	NA	TGTGCCAGCAGTCTCGTAGGGTTCACCGGGGAGCTGTTTTTT	CASSLVGFTGELFF
NA	TRBJ2-5	TRBV7-9	NA	TGTGCCAGCAGCTCCATCATTGAGACCCAGTACTTC	CASSSIIETQYF
NA	TRBJ2-7	TRBV7-9	few	TGTGCCAGCAGCCGTTACAGCCCCTCCTACGAGCAGTACTTC	CASSRYSPSYEQYF
NA	TRBJ2-7	TRBV28	once	NA	CASSSSTGSYEQYF
NA	TRBJ1-2	TRBV7-9	NA	TGTGCCAGCAGCCACCAGGCTAACTATGGCTACACCTTC	CASSHQANYGYTF
NA	TRBJ1-4	TRBV5-1	NA	TGCGCCAGCAGCTTCTCAGGGTCGAATGAAAAACTGTTTTTT	CASSFSGSNEKLFF
NA	TRBJ1-2	TRBV20-1	NA	TGCAGTGCTCTTTATGGCTACACCTTC	CSALYGYTF
TRBD1	TRBJ2-3	TRBV29-1	NA	TGCACCACCTGGGGTGCGGACAGGGTGACGGATACGCAGTATTTT	CTTWGADRVTDTQYF
NA	TRBJ2-3	TRBV2	NA	TGTGCCAGCTGGGCAGGGCTTTACACAGATACGCAGTATTTT	CASWAGLYTDTQYF
NA	TRBJ1-1	TRBV12-3/TRBV12-4	NA	TGTGCCAGCAGTCGCGGCACAGGGAACACTGAAGCTTTCTTT	CASSRGTGNTEAFF
TRBD1	TRBJ1-5	TRBV28	NA	TGTGCCAGTACGACAGGGCCAAGGCAGCCCCAGCATTTT	CASTTGPRQPQHF
TRBD1	TRBJ1-1	TRBV20-1	NA	TGCAGTGCTTTGAAACAGGGGGGAACTGAAGCTTTCTTT	CSALKQGGTEAFF
NA	TRBJ2-5	TRBV2	NA	TGTGCCAGCAGGCTGGACCAAGAGACCCAGTACTTC	CASRLDQETQYF
NA	TRBJ2-1	TRBV18	NA	TGTGCCAGCTCACCACAGGGGACGTATGAGCAGTTCTTC	CASSPQGTYEQFF
NA	TRBJ2-2	TRBV6-2/TRBV6-3	NA	TGTGCCAGCAGTATGCGGGTCGTTTTTGGCAGGGCGAACACCGGGGAGCTGTTTTTT	CASSMRVVFGRANTGELFF
NA	TRBJ1-3	TRBV12-3/TRBV12-4	NA	TGTGCCAGCAGTTTCCGGGCTTCAGGAAACACCATATATTTT	CASSFRASGNTIYF
NA	TRBJ1-6	TRBV29-1	NA	TGCAGCGTTGGTGAAGGGGGTAGAGATTCACCCCTCCACTTT	CSVGEGGRDSPLHF
TRBD1	TRBJ1-3	TRBV10-3	NA	TGTGCCATCAGGCTGGAGACAGGGGTAAACACCATATATTTT	CAIRLETGVNTIYF
NA	TRBJ2-1	TRBV30	NA	TGTGCCTGGAGTAAAGGGAACAATGAGCAGTTCTTC	CAWSKGNNEQFF
TRBD2	TRBJ2-1	TRBV7-3	NA	TGTGCCAGCAGCCGAGGGACTAGCGGGGACGGTGAGCAGTTCTTC	CASSRGTSGDGEQFF
TRBD1	TRBJ1-5	TRBV5-1	NA	TGCGCCAGCAGCCCCACCAGGGGACAGGGGGCGCCTCGACGCAATCAGCCCCAGCATTTT	CASSPTRGQGAPRRNQPQHF
NA	TRBJ1-5	TRBV2	NA	TGTGCCAGCAGTCAAGGGGGTTCGGGTCAGCCCCAGCATTTT	CASSQGGSGQPQHF
NA	TRBJ2-3	TRBV30	NA	TGTGCCTGGGCGAGGGGGATCACAGATACGCAGTATTTT	CAWARGITDTQYF
NA	TRBJ1-2	TRBV5-1	NA	TGCGCCAGCAGCTTGGGAGCAGATAACTATGGCTACACCTTC	CASSLGADNYGYTF
NA	TRBJ2-6	TRBV9	NA	TGTGCCAGCAGCGTAGTCTCTGGGGCCAACGTCCTGACTTTC	CASSVVSGANVLTF
NA	TRBJ2-3	TRBV9	NA	TGTGCCAGCAGCGTATCCCTGGGCAGCACAGATACGCAGTATTTT	CASSVSLGSTDTQYF
NA	TRBJ2-3	TRBV5-1	NA	TGCGCCAGCAGCTCGTACAGCACAGATACGCAGTATTTT	CASSSYSTDTQYF
NA	TRBJ1-1	TRBV29-1	NA	TGCAGCGTTGAAGAACGGAACACTGAAGCTTTCTTT	CSVEERNTEAFF
NA	TRBJ1-1	TRBV9	NA	TGTGCCAGCAGCCCAGAGCCGGGTCCCTTCAAGGACACTGCAGCTTTCTTT	CASSPEPGPFKDTAAFF
NA	TRBJ1-6	TRBV9	NA	TGTGCCAGCAGCGCAGGGGCGGCGGATTCACCCCTCCACTTT	CASSAGAADSPLHF
NA	TRBJ1-1	TRBV4-3	NA	TGCGCCAGCAGCGAGCTGGGGGGGACGAGCACTGAAGCTTTCTTT	CASSELGGTSTEAFF
TRBD1	TRBJ1-5	TRBV3-1	NA	TGTGCCAGCAGCCAAGATCCCCGGACAGGGGGCAATCAGCCCCAGCATTTT	CASSQDPRTGGNQPQHF
TRBD2	TRBJ2-7	TRBV12-3/TRBV12-4	NA	TGTGCCAGCAGTGGACTAGCGGGAGGACTCGGAGCCTACGAGCAGTACTTC	CASSGLAGGLGAYEQYF
TRBD1	TRBJ1-4	TRBV14	NA	TGTGCCAGCAGGAGACAGGGTGCCTCAAATGAAAAACTGTTTTTT	CASRRQGASNEKLFF
NA	TRBJ2-6	TRBV5-1	NA	TGCGCCAGCAGCGGGCAGCCTAACTCTGGGGCCAACGTCCTGACTTTC	CASSGQPNSGANVLTF
NA	TRBJ2-6	TRBV10-3	once	TGTGCCATCAGTGGGTCCGTCTCTGGGGCCAACGTCCTGACTTTC	CAISGSVSGANVLTF
NA	TRBJ2-7	TRBV7-9	NA	TGTGCCAGCAGCTTGGACTGGGGTGGGGAGCAGTACTTC	CASSLDWGGEQYF
NA	TRBJ2-5	TRBV6-8	NA	TGTGCCAGCCGGAGGGGTCGACAAGAGACCCAGTACTTC	CASRRGRQETQYF
TRBD1	TRBJ2-7	TRBV11-2	few	TGTGCCAGCAGCGGGACAGGGGGCGTGAAAAACGAGCAGTACTTC	CASSGTGGVKNEQYF
NA	TRBJ1-1	TRBV20-1	NA	TGCAGTGCTTCCTCGTCGATGAACACTGAAGCTTTCTTT	CSASSSMNTEAFF
NA	TRBJ1-5	TRBV6-6	NA	TGTGCCAGCAGTACACAAGTTAGCAATCAGCCCCAGCATTTT	CASSTQVSNQPQHF
NA	TRBJ2-2	TRBV19	NA	TGTGCCAGTATTCGCCCTGGAGAGGCCGGGGAGCTGTTTTTT	CASIRPGEAGELFF
NA	TRBJ2-7	TRBV7-9	few	TGTGCCAGCAGCAAAGGGTGGGGGACCTCCTACGAGCAGTACTTC	CASSKGWGTSYEQYF
TRBD1	TRBJ2-7	TRBV18	once	TGTGCCAGCTCCCTTAATTACGGGACAGGGCACCCCTACGAGCAGTACTTC	CASSLNYGTGHPYEQYF
TRBD1	TRBJ1-3	TRBV5-1	NA	TGCGCCAGCAGCGGGGACAGTTACACCATATATTTT	CASSGDSYTIYF